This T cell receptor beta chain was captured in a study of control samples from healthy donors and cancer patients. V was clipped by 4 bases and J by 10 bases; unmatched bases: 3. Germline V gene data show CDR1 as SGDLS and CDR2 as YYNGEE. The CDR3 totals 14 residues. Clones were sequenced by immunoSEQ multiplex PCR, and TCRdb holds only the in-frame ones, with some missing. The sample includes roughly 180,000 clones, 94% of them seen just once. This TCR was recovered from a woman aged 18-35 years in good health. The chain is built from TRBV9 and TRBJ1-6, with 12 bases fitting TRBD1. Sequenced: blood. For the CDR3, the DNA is TGTGCCAGCAGCTCCGGGACAGGGGGCTCACCCCTCCACTTT. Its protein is CASSSGTGGSPLHF.